This TCR beta chain was obtained from a study of T-cell reconstitution after alpha-beta-depleted transplantation in children. TCRbeta library preparation incorporated unique molecular identifiers. A single record per CDR3 protein comes from TCRdb applying MiXCR to the PCR reads. The table shows a few hundred thousand distinct CDR3 sequences, with 10% occurring only once. This clonotype was detected many times. The V end was cut by 6 bases, the J end by 1 base, with 13 bases between. CDR3 length: 15 amino acids. The input for sequencing was PBMCs from the stem cell graft donor, taken from the stem cell graft. The source is a human donor who donated a stem cell graft to a child with acute lymphoblastic leukemia. This chain links TRBV12-3 or TRBV12-4 with TRBJ2-1; no reliable D call. The CDR3 loop is CASSNLVESYNEQFF. In nucleotides, the CDR3 is TGTGCCAGCAGCAACTTAGTTGAATCCTACAATGAGCAGTTCTTC.